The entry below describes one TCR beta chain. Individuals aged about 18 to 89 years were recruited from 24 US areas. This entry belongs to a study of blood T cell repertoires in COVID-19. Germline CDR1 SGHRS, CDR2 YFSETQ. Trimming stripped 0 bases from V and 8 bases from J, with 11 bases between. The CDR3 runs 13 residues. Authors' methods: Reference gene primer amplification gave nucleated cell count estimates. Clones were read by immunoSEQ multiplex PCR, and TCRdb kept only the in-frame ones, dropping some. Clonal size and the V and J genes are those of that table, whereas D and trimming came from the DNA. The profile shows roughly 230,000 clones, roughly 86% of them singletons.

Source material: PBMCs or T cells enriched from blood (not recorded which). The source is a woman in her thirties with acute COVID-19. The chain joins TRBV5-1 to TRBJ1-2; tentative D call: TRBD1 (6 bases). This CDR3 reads CASSLEGGQGYTF. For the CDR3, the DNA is TGCGCCAGCAGCTTGGAGGGCGGACAGGGCTACACCTTC.